This T cell receptor (beta chain) stems from a study of type 1 regulatory T cells. Study-level background: This in vitro CD4 product, T-allo10, is enriched for Tr1 cells and alloantigen-specific.

This clonotype was observed a handful of times. Antigen specificity is unknown. TCRdb itself ran the reads through MiXCR, one entry per CDR3 protein. The sample includes approximately 72,000 distinct CDR3 sequences, about 60% of them seen just once. Graft donor-derived T-allo10 cells were described as host-alloantigen-specific, anergic, and alloantigen-specifically suppressive. This clonotype was sampled from a human donor in good health. The sample taken for sequencing was cultured T cells, either the whole culture or a sorted T cell fraction (not recorded which). Subset given: Tr1-enriched cell product generated in vitro against host alloantigens.

The chain's CDR3 is CASRSSGRVMAKNIQYF. Written as DNA, the CDR3 is TGTGCCAGCAGGTCTTCGGGCAGGGTGATGGCCAAAAACATTCAGTACTTC. The chain uses TRBV28 and TRBJ2-4; tentatively, D is TRBD1 (5 bases). The CDR3 extends over 17 amino acids. Looked up from germline, CDR1 is MDHEN and CDR2 is SYDVKM. The germline V and J ends were trimmed by 6 bases and 1 base, with 19 bases remaining between them.